The rows below give T cell receptor beta chains drawn from one sample of a study of response to subunit inactivated influenza vaccine. In TCRdb, the RT-PCR reads were re-called with MiXCR into one record per CDR3 protein. The sample holds roughly 650,000 distinct CDR3 sequences, 14% seen once. This specimen consisted of PBMCs from blood, obtained less than 15 days before vaccination. These receptors were taken from a middle-aged man who received an inactivated influenza vaccine. The conserved cysteine and the conserved F or W are not part of the CDR3 here.

v_call: TRBV10-3
j_call: TRBJ2-7
cdr3_aa: AISWDRAYEQY

v_call: TRBV3-1
j_call: TRBJ2-3
cdr3_aa: ASSQRAGGTDTQY

v_call: TRBV10-3
j_call: TRBJ2-7
cdr3_aa: AIRNRTSGKYEQY

v_call: TRBV4-1
j_call: TRBJ2-5
cdr3_aa: ASSNRQLLETQY

v_call: TRBV6-2/TRBV6-3
j_call: TRBJ1-5
cdr3_aa: ASSYVRQASQPQH

v_call: TRBV20-1
j_call: TRBJ1-6
cdr3_aa: SASLSTTSALH

v_call: TRBV2
j_call: TRBJ2-4
cdr3_aa: ASSALEAVDKNIQY

v_call: TRBV12-3/TRBV12-4
j_call: TRBJ2-2
cdr3_aa: ASSYGTGELF

v_call: TRBV20-1
j_call: TRBJ2-7
cdr3_aa: SARDPGTSDEQY

v_call: TRBV28
j_call: TRBJ1-5
cdr3_aa: ASRAGTGWNQPQH

v_call: TRBV6-5
j_call: TRBJ2-1
cdr3_aa: ASSYGFRGDEQF

v_call: TRBV12-3/TRBV12-4
j_call: TRBJ2-1
cdr3_aa: ASSLIAPPKGSTGSDEQF

v_call: TRBV27
j_call: TRBJ1-2
cdr3_aa: ASSPIGQGVIRGYT

v_call: TRBV28
j_call: TRBJ2-1
cdr3_aa: ASSSPGARSSYNEQF

v_call: TRBV20-1
j_call: TRBJ2-6
cdr3_aa: SAADSNSGANVLT

v_call: TRBV7-2
j_call: TRBJ2-4
cdr3_aa: ASSDRDPILAKNIQY

v_call: TRBV29-1
j_call: TRBJ1-1
cdr3_aa: SGSDGNTEAF

v_call: TRBV6-2/TRBV6-3
j_call: TRBJ1-6
cdr3_aa: ASSAPGPIYNSPLH

v_call: TRBV18
j_call: TRBJ1-1
cdr3_aa: ASSPGAYTEAF

v_call: TRBV7-9
j_call: TRBJ2-3
cdr3_aa: ASSSYTSGRATDTQY

v_call: TRBV9
j_call: TRBJ2-7
cdr3_aa: ASSASIGGRYEQY

v_call: TRBV5-1
j_call: TRBJ2-7
cdr3_aa: ASSLGQPPYEQY

v_call: TRBV12-3/TRBV12-4
j_call: TRBJ1-2
cdr3_aa: ASAGQPNYGYT

v_call: TRBV5-1
j_call: TRBJ1-4
cdr3_aa: ASRPSFATNEKLF

v_call: TRBV24-1
j_call: TRBJ2-1
cdr3_aa: ATSDLRPTSGGRHEQF

v_call: TRBV20-1
j_call: TRBJ2-3
cdr3_aa: STPTGVDTQY

v_call: TRBV4-1
j_call: TRBJ2-4
cdr3_aa: ASSPLQGGAKNIQY

v_call: TRBV10-3
j_call: TRBJ2-1
cdr3_aa: ATSQLAGQAYNEQF

v_call: TRBV7-9
j_call: TRBJ2-4
cdr3_aa: ASSKSGGAGIQY

v_call: TRBV27
j_call: TRBJ1-1
cdr3_aa: ASRLDRGNTEAF

v_call: TRBV7-2
j_call: TRBJ2-7
cdr3_aa: ASSWAGLDYEQY

v_call: TRBV7-8
j_call: TRBJ1-2
cdr3_aa: ASSPGQVDGYT

v_call: TRBV4-1
j_call: TRBJ1-5
cdr3_aa: ASSQAVGSQPQH

v_call: TRBV4-3
j_call: TRBJ2-1
cdr3_aa: ASSHSRLDNEQF

v_call: TRBV5-1
j_call: TRBJ2-7
cdr3_aa: ASSFPGQGHEQY

v_call: TRBV24-1
j_call: TRBJ2-3
cdr3_aa: ATSDFGQGWTDTQY

v_call: TRBV5-1
j_call: TRBJ2-1
cdr3_aa: ASSAGGRGPL

v_call: TRBV4-2
j_call: TRBJ2-1
cdr3_aa: ASSQESLDGRDEQF

v_call: TRBV5-1
j_call: TRBJ2-7
cdr3_aa: ASSLGPGPGRKQY

v_call: TRBV20-1
j_call: TRBJ2-4
cdr3_aa: SAEEAKNIQY

v_call: TRBV15
j_call: TRBJ2-5
cdr3_aa: ATSRDRGIGETQY

v_call: TRBV3-1
j_call: TRBJ2-5
cdr3_aa: ASSPMGFRETQY

v_call: TRBV2
j_call: TRBJ1-2
cdr3_aa: ASPTGGGNYGYT

v_call: TRBV11-2
j_call: TRBJ2-2
cdr3_aa: ASSLRTGATGELF

v_call: TRBV12-3/TRBV12-4
j_call: TRBJ2-3
cdr3_aa: ASSDDLGAGDSTDTQY

v_call: TRBV4-3
j_call: TRBJ2-2
cdr3_aa: ASSQEQGRGRTGELF

v_call: TRBV4-1
j_call: TRBJ2-3
cdr3_aa: ASSQGRRDTQY